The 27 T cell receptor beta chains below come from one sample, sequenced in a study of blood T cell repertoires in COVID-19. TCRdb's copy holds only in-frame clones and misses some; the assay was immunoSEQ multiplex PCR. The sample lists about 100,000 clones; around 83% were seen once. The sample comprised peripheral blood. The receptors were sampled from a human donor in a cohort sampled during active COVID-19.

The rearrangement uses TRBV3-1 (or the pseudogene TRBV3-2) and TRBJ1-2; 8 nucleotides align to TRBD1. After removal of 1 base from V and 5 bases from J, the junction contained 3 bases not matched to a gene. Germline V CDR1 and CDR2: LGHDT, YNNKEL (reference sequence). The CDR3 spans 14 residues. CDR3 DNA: TGTGCCAGCAGCCAAGGACAGGGGACTTATGGCTACACCTTC. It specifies CASSQGQGTYGYTF.

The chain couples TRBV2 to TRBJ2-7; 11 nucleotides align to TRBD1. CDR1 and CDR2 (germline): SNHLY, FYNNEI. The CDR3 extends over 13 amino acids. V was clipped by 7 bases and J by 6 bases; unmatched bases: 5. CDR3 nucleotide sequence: TGTGCCAGCACGGGGACAGGGGGTAGCGAGCAGTACTTC. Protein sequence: CASTGTGGSEQYF.

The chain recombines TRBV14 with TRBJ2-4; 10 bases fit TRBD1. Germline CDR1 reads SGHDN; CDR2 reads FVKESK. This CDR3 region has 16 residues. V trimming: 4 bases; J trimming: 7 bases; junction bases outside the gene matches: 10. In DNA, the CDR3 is TGTGCCAGCAGCCCTTTGACAGGGGGCAGGGGGAACATTCAGTACTTC. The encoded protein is CASSPLTGGRGNIQYF.

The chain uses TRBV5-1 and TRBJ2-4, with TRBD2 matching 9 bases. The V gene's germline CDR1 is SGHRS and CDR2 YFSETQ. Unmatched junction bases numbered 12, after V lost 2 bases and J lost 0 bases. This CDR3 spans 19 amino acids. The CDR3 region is CASSLLERGAELAKNIQYF. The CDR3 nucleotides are TGCGCCAGCAGCTTACTAGAGCGGGGGGCAGAGCTAGCCAAAAACATTCAGTACTTC.

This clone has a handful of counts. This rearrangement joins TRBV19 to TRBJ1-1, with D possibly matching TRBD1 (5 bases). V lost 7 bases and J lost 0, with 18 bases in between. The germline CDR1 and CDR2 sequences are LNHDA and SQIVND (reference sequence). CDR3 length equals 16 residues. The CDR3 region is CASTLASGHLNTEAFF. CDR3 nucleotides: TGTGCCAGTACCTTAGCCTCCGGACATTTGAACACTGAAGCTTTCTTT.

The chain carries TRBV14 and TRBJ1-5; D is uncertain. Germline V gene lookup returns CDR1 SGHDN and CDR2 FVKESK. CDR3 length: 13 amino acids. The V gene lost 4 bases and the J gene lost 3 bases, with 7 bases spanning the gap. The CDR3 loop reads CASSPQHNQPQHF. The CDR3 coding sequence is TGTGCCAGCAGCCCACAGCACAATCAGCCCCAGCATTTT.

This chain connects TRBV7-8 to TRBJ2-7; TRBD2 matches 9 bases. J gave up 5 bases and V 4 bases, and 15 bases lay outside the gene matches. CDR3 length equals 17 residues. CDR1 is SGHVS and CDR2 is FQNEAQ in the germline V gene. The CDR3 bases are TGTGCCAGCAGCTCGTATACCTTAGCGGGAGCAACTAACGAGCAGTACTTC. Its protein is CASSSYTLAGATNEQYF.

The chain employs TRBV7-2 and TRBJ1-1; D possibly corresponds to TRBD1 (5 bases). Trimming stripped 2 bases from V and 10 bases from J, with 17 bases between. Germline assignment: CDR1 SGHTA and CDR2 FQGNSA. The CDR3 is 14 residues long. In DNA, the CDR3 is TGTGCCAGCAGCTTAATATCGCCAGGGCCGGGAGCTTTCTTT. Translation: CASSLISPGPGAFF. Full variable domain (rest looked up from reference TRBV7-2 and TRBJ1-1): GAGVSQSPSNKVTEKGKDVELRCDPISGHTALYWYRQSLGQGLEFLIYFQGNSAPDKSGLPSDRFSAERTGGSVSTLTIQRTQQEDSAVYLCASSLISPGPGAFFGQGTRLTVV.

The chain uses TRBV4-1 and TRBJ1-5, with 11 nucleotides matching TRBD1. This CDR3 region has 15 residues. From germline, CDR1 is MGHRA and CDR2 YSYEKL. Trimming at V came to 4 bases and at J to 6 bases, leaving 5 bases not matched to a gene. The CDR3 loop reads CASSLGTGGGQPQHF. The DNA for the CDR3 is TGCGCCAGCAGCCTCGGGACAGGGGGAGGTCAGCCCCAGCATTTT.

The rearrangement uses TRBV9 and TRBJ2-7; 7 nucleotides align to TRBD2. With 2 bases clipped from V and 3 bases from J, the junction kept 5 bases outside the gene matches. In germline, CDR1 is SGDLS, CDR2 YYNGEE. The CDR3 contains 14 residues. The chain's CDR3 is CASSVTGLDYEQYF. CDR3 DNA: TGTGCCAGCAGCGTTACCGGACTAGACTACGAGCAGTACTTC.

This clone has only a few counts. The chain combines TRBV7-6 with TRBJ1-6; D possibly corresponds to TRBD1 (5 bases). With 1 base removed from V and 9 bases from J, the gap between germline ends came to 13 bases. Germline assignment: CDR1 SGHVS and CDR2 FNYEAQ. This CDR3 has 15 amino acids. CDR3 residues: CASSLESRGSSPLHF. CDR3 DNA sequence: TGTGCCAGCAGCTTAGAGAGCCGGGGGAGTTCACCCCTCCACTTT.

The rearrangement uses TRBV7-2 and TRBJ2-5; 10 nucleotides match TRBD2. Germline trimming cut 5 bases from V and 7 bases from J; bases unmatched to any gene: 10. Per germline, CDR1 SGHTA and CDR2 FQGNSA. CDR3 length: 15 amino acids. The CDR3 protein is CASSRDSGGYGTQYF. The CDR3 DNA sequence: TGTGCCAGCAGCCGCGATAGCGGGGGGTATGGGACCCAGTACTTC. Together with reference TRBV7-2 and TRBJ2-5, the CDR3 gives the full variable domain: GAGVSQSPSNKVTEKGKDVELRCDPISGHTALYWYRQSLGQGLEFLIYFQGNSAPDKSGLPSDRFSAERTGGSVSTLTIQRTQQEDSAVYLCASSRDSGGYGTQYFGPGTRLLVL.

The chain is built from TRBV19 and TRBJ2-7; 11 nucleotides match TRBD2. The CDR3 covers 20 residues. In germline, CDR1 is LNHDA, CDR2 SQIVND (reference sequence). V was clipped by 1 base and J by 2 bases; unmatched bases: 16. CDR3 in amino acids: CASSIGGLAVMKETTYEQYF. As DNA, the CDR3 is TGTGCCAGTAGTATAGGGGGACTAGCGGTTATGAAGGAAACGACCTACGAGCAGTACTTC.

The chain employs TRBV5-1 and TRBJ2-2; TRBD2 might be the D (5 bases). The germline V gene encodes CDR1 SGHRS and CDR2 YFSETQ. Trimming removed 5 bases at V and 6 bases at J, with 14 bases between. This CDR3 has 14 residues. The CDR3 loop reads CASRAQSGPGELFF. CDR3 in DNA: TGCGCCAGCAGGGCACAGAGCGGCCCCGGGGAGCTGTTTTTT.

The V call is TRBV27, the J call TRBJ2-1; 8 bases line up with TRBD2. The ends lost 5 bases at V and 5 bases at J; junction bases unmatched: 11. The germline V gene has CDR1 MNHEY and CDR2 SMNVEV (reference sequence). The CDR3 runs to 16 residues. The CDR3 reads CASSPYLGGRNNEQFF. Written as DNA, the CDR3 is TGTGCCAGCAGTCCCTATCTCGGCGGGAGGAACAATGAGCAGTTCTTC.

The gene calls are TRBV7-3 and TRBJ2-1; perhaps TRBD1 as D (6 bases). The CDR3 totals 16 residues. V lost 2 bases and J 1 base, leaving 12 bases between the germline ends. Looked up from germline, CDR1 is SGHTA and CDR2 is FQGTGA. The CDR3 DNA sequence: TGTGCCAGCAGCTTACAGGGGTTTACGTCCTACAATGAGCAGTTCTTC. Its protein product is CASSLQGFTSYNEQFF.

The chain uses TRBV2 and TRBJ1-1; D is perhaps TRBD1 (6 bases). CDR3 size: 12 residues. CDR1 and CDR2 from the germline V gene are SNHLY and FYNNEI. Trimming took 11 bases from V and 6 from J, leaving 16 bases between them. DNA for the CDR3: TGTGCCCGCGGAGGGGGGGGGCCTGAAGCTTTCTTT. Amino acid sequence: CARGGGGPEAFF.

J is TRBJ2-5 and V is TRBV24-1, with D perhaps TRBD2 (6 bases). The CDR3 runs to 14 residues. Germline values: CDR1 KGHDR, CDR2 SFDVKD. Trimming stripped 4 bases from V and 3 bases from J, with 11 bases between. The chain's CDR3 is CATSDRDFEETQYF. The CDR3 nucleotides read TGTGCCACCAGTGACCGGGACTTCGAAGAGACCCAGTACTTC.

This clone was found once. CDR3 sequence (DNA): TGTGCCAGCAGCGTAGGTACAGGTTATAGTCCTGGGGCCAACGTCCTGACTTTC. It specifies CASSVGTGYSPGANVLTF. This sequence joins TRBV9 and TRBJ2-6; D might be TRBD1 (5 bases). Trimming pared 0 bases from V and 2 bases from J, leaving 15 bases between. Germline CDR1 and CDR2: SGDLS and YYNGEE. The CDR3 runs 18 residues.

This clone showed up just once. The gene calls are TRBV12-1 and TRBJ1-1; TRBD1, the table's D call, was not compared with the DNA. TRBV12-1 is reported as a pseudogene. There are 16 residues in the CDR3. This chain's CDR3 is CASSFAPGQMNTEAFF. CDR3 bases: TGTGCCAGCAGCTTTGCTCCCGGACAGATGAACACTGAAGCTTTCTTT.

The CDR3 nucleotides are TGTGCCAGTAGCCCCGGGGGGGGAGGGACTGAAGCTTTCTTT. Protein sequence: CASSPGGGGTEAFF. The rearrangement joins TRBV19 to TRBJ1-1; D may be TRBD1 (5 bases). The germline gives CDR1 LNHDA, CDR2 SQIVND (reference sequence). Trimming cost V 6 bases and J 5 bases, with 16 bases left between them. CDR3 length: 14 residues.

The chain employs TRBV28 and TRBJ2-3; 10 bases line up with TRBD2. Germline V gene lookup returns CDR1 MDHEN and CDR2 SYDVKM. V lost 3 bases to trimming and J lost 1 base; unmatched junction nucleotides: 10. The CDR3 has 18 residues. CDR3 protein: CASSFPLGLAGGTDTQYF. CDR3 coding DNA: TGTGCCAGCAGTTTTCCTCTCGGGCTAGCGGGGGGCACAGATACGCAGTATTTT. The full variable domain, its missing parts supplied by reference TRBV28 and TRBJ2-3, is DVKVTQSSRYLVKRTGEKVFLECVQDMDHENMFWYRQDPGLGLRLIYFSYDVKMKEKGDIPEGYSVSREKKERFSLILESASTNQTSMYLCASSFPLGLAGGTDTQYFGPGTRLTVL.

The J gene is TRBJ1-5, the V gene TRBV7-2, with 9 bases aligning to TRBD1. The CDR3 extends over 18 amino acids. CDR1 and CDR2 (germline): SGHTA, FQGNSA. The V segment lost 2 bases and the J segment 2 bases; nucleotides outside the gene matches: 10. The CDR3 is CASSLKGQGMGGNQPQHF. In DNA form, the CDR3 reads TGTGCCAGCAGCTTAAAGGGACAGGGTATGGGGGGCAATCAGCCCCAGCATTTT.

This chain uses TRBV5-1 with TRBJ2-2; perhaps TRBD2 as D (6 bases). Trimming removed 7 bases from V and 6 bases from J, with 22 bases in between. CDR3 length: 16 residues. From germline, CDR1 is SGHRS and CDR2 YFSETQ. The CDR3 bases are TGCGCCAGCCTCGAGGGGAGCGGGCCAGCAGCCGGGGAGCTGTTTTTT. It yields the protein CASLEGSGPAAGELFF.

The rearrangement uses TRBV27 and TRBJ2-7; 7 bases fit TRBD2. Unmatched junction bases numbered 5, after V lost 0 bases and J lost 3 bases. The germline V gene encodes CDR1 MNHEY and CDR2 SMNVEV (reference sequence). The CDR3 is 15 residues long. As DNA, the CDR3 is TGTGCCAGCAGTTTATCCCCCGGGGGGAACTACGAGCAGTACTTC. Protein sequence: CASSLSPGGNYEQYF.

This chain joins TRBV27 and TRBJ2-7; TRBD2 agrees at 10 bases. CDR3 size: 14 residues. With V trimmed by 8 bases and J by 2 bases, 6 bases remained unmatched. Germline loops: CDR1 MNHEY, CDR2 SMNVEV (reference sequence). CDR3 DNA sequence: TGTGCCAGCCACAGACTAGCGGGCCCCTACGAGCAGTACTTC. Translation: CASHRLAGPYEQYF.

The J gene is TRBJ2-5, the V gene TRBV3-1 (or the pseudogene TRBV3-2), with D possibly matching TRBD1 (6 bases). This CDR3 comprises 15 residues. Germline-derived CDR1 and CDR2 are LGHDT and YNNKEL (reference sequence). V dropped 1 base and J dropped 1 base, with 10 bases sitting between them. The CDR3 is CASSQVDSPQETQYF. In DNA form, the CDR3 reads TGTGCCAGCAGCCAAGTGGACAGTCCCCAAGAGACCCAGTACTTC.